This paragraph reports one T cell receptor beta chain. A second PCR of roughly 7 to 11 cycles used a sample-barcoded 5' primer and a J-beta primer mix. TCRdb redid the calling of the 5' RACE reads with MiXCR, one entry per CDR3 protein. The sample comprises 800,000 or so distinct CDR3 sequences, around 45% of which are singletons, and about a sixth rests with the top ten. The data were obtained in a study of blood T cells in healthy people across ages. V shed 3 bases and J shed 4 bases, with 12 bases lying between them. The CDR3 runs 13 residues. The germline gives CDR1 DFQATT, CDR2 SNEGSKA (reference sequence).

The rearrangement uses TRBV20-1 and TRBJ1-2; D is unresolved. The receptor's source is a man older than 75 in good health. Material for sequencing was blood. The DNA for the CDR3 is TGCAGTGCTAGGTTGGACGGATTCTATGGCTACACCTTC. It translates to CSARLDGFYGYTF.